The 23 T cell receptor beta chains below were found in one sample sequenced in a study of T cell changes during pregnancy in multiple sclerosis. Clones were read by immunoSEQ multiplex PCR, and TCRdb kept only the in-frame ones, dropping some. Here the sample spans tens of thousands of clones, 92% being singletons. The sequencing used CD4+ T cells from peripheral blood mononuclear cells, collected in the second trimester of pregnancy. The source of these receptors is a female donor with multiple sclerosis, enrolled in a pregnancy study.

This rearrangement joins TRBV5-1 to TRBJ1-5; 7 bases agree with TRBD1. CDR1 is SGHRS and CDR2 is YFSETQ in the germline V gene. J was trimmed by 3 bases and V by 0 bases; bases with no gene match: 3. The CDR3 contains 15 residues. CDR3 sequence: CASSLAGTDNQPQHF. CDR3 bases: TGCGCCAGCAGCTTGGCGGGGACAGACAATCAGCCCCAGCATTTT.

This sequence joins TRBV27 and TRBJ2-3; the D gene is possibly TRBD1 (6 bases). The germline gives CDR1 MNHEY, CDR2 SMNVEV (reference sequence). This CDR3 region has 14 residues. V lost 4 bases and J lost 1, with 9 bases in between. Here the CDR3 DNA reads TGTGCCAGCAGTTCGGACAGCCGCACAGATACGCAGTATTTT. It yields the protein CASSSDSRTDTQYF.

The DNA for the CDR3 is TGTGCCAGCTTCCCGGACATGGGCAATCAGCCCCAGCATTTT. This codes for CASFPDMGNQPQHF. The rearrangement joins TRBV6-6 to TRBJ1-5; D is perhaps TRBD1 (5 bases). Germline-derived CDR1 and CDR2 are MNHNY and SVGAGI (reference sequence). This CDR3 has 14 amino acids. V was cut by 8 bases and J by 2 bases, with 13 bases left in between.

The V and J genes are TRBV5-1 and TRBJ2-5, with 10 bases matching TRBD1. Germline CDR1 is SGHRS and CDR2 is YFSETQ. The J segment lost 4 bases and the V segment lost 6 bases, leaving 6 bases of the junction unmatched. The CDR3 covers 14 residues. This CDR3 is CASTLGQGTETQYF. The CDR3 DNA follows: TGCGCCAGCACCCTGGGACAGGGGACAGAGACCCAGTACTTC.

A single count supports this clone. This rearrangement joins TRBV10-1 to TRBJ1-1, with 7 bases aligning to TRBD1. The junction had 7 bases not matched to a gene; V was cut back by 5 bases and J by 1 base. CDR3 size: 15 residues. Per germline, CDR1 WNHNN and CDR2 SYGVQD (reference sequence). The CDR3 region is CASSLRGPGNTEAFF. For the CDR3, the DNA is TGCGCCAGCAGTCTAAGGGGGCCGGGGAACACTGAAGCTTTCTTT.

The genes are TRBV5-1 and TRBJ1-6; D may be TRBD1 (5 bases). The ends were cut back, 2 bases at V and 10 bases at J, with 13 bases in the middle. The CDR3 is 14 residues long. The V gene's germline CDR1 is SGHRS and CDR2 YFSETQ. CDR3 bases: TGCGCCAGCAGCTTAGGCAGGGTAGAGTCACCCCTCCACTTT. This gives the protein CASSLGRVESPLHF.

The rearrangement joins TRBV19 to TRBJ2-1; 10 bases map to TRBD2. The CDR3 length is 17 residues. Germline trimming cut 2 bases from V and 4 bases from J; bases unmatched to any gene: 8. From germline, CDR1 is LNHDA and CDR2 SQIVND (reference sequence). CDR3 bases: TGTGCCAGTAGTATATCAGCGGGGGGGCTGGGGTACAATGAGCAGTTCTTC. This gives the protein CASSISAGGLGYNEQFF.

This chain links TRBV18 with TRBJ1-1; no clear D gene. V was shortened by 4 bases and J by 8 bases, with 17 bases between the two germline ends. The CDR3 is 14 amino acids. In germline, CDR1 is KGHSH, CDR2 LQKENI. The chain's CDR3 is CASSREFTTREAFF. The CDR3 region has the DNA TGTGCCAGCTCACGAGAATTCACGACAAGAGAAGCTTTCTTT.

V and J are TRBV20-1 and TRBJ1-1, with 8 bases that match TRBD1. Trimming at V came to 5 bases and at J to 8 bases, leaving 4 bases not matched to a gene. The V gene's germline CDR1 is DFQATT and CDR2 SNEGSKA (reference sequence). This CDR3 has 11 residues. CDR3 amino acids: CSAYRGSEAFF. The CDR3 nucleotides read TGCAGTGCTTACAGGGGGTCGGAAGCTTTCTTT.

The rearrangement uses TRBV30 and TRBJ2-1; tentative D call: TRBD2 (6 bases). In germline, CDR1 is GTSNPN, CDR2 SVGIG (reference sequence). The CDR3 length is 11 residues. The V and J ends lost 4 bases and 9 bases respectively, with 10 bases between them. CDR3 loop: CAWTLGGEQFF. CDR3 bases: TGTGCCTGGACGCTGGGGGGTGAGCAGTTCTTC.

The chain carries TRBV4-2 and TRBJ2-3; 7 nucleotides match TRBD2. The V segment lost 4 bases and the J segment 2 bases; nucleotides outside the gene matches: 3. CDR1 is LGHNA and CDR2 is YNFKEQ in the germline V gene. The CDR3 covers 14 residues. The CDR3, as DNA: TGTGCCAGCAGCCCCGGACTAGTCACAGATACGCAGTATTTT. It translates to CASSPGLVTDTQYF.

This clone has just a few counts. The chain recombines TRBV7-9 with TRBJ2-1, with 8 bases that match TRBD1. The V gene's germline CDR1 is SEHNR and CDR2 FQNEAQ (reference sequence). J lost 3 bases, V lost 4 bases, and 8 bases had no gene match. This CDR3 is built from 16 residues. CDR3 DNA: TGTGCCAGCAGCTCGAGGACAGGGTCCCTCTACAATGAGCAGTTCTTC. Its translation: CASSSRTGSLYNEQFF.

The chain carries TRBV29-1 and TRBJ1-3; D perhaps matches TRBD1 (5 bases). The CDR3 loop spans 11 amino acids. V was shortened by 4 bases and J by 8 bases, with 9 bases between the two germline ends. Looked up from germline, CDR1 is SQVTM and CDR2 is ANQGSEA. The CDR3 bases are TGCAGCGTTGTTCGGGGGGACACCATATATTTT. Protein sequence: CSVVRGDTIYF. The full variable domain, in which reference TRBV29-1 and TRBJ1-3 provide the parts outside the CDR3, is SAVISQKPSRDICQRGTSLTIQCQVDSQVTMMFWYRQQPGQSLTLIATANQGSEATYESGFVIDKFPISRPNLTFSTLTVSNMSPEDSSIYLCSVVRGDTIYFGEGSWLTVV.

The chain employs TRBV5-4 and TRBJ1-6; D is undetermined. This CDR3 contains 19 residues. The V gene's germline CDR1 is SGHNT and CDR2 YYREEE (reference sequence). Deletions cut 4 bases from V and 0 bases from J, with 20 bases between. CDR3 loop: CASSRRQSPYGSYNSPLHF. The CDR3 region has the DNA TGTGCCAGCAGCCGGCGGCAGTCCCCTTACGGCTCCTATAATTCACCCCTCCACTTT.

The chain links TRBV2 to TRBJ2-2; D perhaps matches TRBD1 (6 bases). Per the germline V gene, CDR1 is SNHLY and CDR2 is FYNNEI. V was trimmed by 3 bases and J by 1 base, leaving 9 bases between them. The CDR3 has 15 amino acids. The CDR3 DNA sequence: TGTGCCAGCAGTGAGGAACAGGGGAACACCGGGGAGCTGTTTTTT. Amino acids: CASSEEQGNTGELFF. Full variable domain (remainder filled in from reference TRBV2 and TRBJ2-2): EPEVTQTPSHQVTQMGQEVILRCVPISNHLYFYWYRQILGQKVEFLVSFYNNEISEKSEIFDDQFSVERPDGSNFTLKIRSTKLEDSAMYFCASSEEQGNTGELFFGEGSRLTVL.

This clone was recorded only once. The genes are TRBV5-1 and TRBJ1-2, with D uncertain. The V end was cut by 3 bases, the J end by 2 bases, with 11 bases between. CDR1 is SGHRS and CDR2 is YFSETQ in the germline V gene. The CDR3 loop spans 14 amino acids. CDR3 nucleotides: TGCGCCAGCAGCTCACCACAGAAAAACTATGGCTACACCTTC. It specifies CASSSPQKNYGYTF.

This chain joins TRBV5-1 and TRBJ1-4; D possibly corresponds to TRBD1 (6 bases). Between the trimmed V and J ends, which lost 2 bases and 5 bases, there was a span of 10 bases. The CDR3 runs 14 residues. Germline assignment: CDR1 SGHRS and CDR2 YFSETQ. For the CDR3, the DNA is TGCGCCAGCAGCTTTCAGGGGCAAAATGAAAAACTGTTTTTT. It encodes CASSFQGQNEKLFF.

The genes are TRBV18 and TRBJ2-6; a weak D match, TRBD2 (6 bases). CDR3 length: 17 residues. V was trimmed by 5 bases and J by 0 bases, leaving 14 bases between them. The germline gives CDR1 KGHSH, CDR2 LQKENI. DNA of the CDR3: TGTGCCAGCTCATCTCGGGGGAGCAGCTCTGGGGCCAACGTCCTGACTTTC. Protein product: CASSSRGSSSGANVLTF. Together with reference TRBV18 and TRBJ2-6, the CDR3 gives the full variable domain: NAGVMQNPRHLVRRRGQEARLRCSPMKGHSHVYWYRQLPEEGLKFMVYLQKENIIDESGMPKERFSAEFPKEGPSILRIQQVVRGDSAAYFCASSSRGSSSGANVLTFGAGSRLTVL.

This chain links TRBV20-1 with TRBJ1-2; D might be TRBD1 (6 bases). Trimming pared 5 bases from V and 8 bases from J, leaving 12 bases between. The CDR3 runs to 11 residues. Germline assignment: CDR1 DFQATT and CDR2 SNEGSKA (reference sequence). The CDR3 bases are TGCAGTGCTGTCGACAGGCACGGCTACACCTTC. This translates into CSAVDRHGYTF.

This clone was seen just once. This rearrangement joins TRBV10-3 to TRBJ2-1; D perhaps matches TRBD2 (6 bases). CDR1 and CDR2 from the germline V gene are ENHRY and SYGVKD. The CDR3 contains 12 residues. V was trimmed by 10 bases and J by 8 bases, leaving 15 bases between them. The CDR3 nucleotides read TGTGCCACAACGACTAGGTTGGATGAGCAGTTCTTC. This translates into CATTTRLDEQFF.

The chain links TRBV4-1 to TRBJ2-1, with 8 bases aligning to TRBD2. V gave up 3 bases and J gave up 5 bases; unmatched junction bases: 12. CDR1 is MGHRA, CDR2 YSYEKL, per germline. The CDR3 loop spans 17 amino acids. Here the CDR3 reads CASSQGIGGGKHNEQFF. CDR3 sequence (DNA): TGCGCCAGCAGCCAGGGGATTGGCGGGGGGAAACACAATGAGCAGTTCTTC.

The chain recombines TRBV20-1 with TRBJ1-4; D is unresolved. V was trimmed by 7 bases and J by 2 bases, leaving 5 bases between them. The CDR3 loop spans 11 amino acids. Germline CDR1 is DFQATT and CDR2 is SNEGSKA (reference sequence). This CDR3 reads CSGETNEKLFF. The CDR3 DNA is TGCAGTGGGGAGACTAATGAAAAACTGTTTTTT.

The chain couples TRBV6-5 to TRBJ2-7, with D perhaps matching TRBD1 (6 bases). The length of the CDR3 is 13 residues. The germline V and J ends were trimmed by 4 bases and 7 bases, with 14 bases remaining between them. Germline V gives CDR1 MNHEY, CDR2 SVGAGI. CDR3 nucleotides: TGTGCCAGCAGTTTTCCAGGGGCGGATGAGCAGTACTTC. It encodes CASSFPGADEQYF.